One T cell receptor beta chain is described in this entry. The antigen is unknown. The germline gives CDR1 SNHLY, CDR2 FYNNEI. V gave up 0 bases and J gave up 2 bases, with 4 bases separating them. The CDR3 loop spans 14 amino acids. TCRdb reprocessed the RT-PCR reads with MiXCR, giving one entry per CDR3 protein. Of 500,000 to 600,000 distinct CDR3 sequences in the sample, over 10% are singletons; the top ten hold approximately 14%. The data were obtained in a study of response to subunit inactivated influenza vaccine. General observations from the study: Authors suggested few new T cells are recruited by each seasonal influenza vaccination.

Sequences were derived from PBMCs from blood, sampled 45 days after vaccination. The sequence derives from a man in his forties or fifties who received an inactivated influenza vaccine. The chain is built from TRBV2 and TRBJ2-2, with D hard to call. Here the CDR3 reads CASSEAENTGELFF. The CDR3 DNA is TGTGCCAGCAGTGAAGCAGAAAACACCGGGGAGCTGTTTTTT.